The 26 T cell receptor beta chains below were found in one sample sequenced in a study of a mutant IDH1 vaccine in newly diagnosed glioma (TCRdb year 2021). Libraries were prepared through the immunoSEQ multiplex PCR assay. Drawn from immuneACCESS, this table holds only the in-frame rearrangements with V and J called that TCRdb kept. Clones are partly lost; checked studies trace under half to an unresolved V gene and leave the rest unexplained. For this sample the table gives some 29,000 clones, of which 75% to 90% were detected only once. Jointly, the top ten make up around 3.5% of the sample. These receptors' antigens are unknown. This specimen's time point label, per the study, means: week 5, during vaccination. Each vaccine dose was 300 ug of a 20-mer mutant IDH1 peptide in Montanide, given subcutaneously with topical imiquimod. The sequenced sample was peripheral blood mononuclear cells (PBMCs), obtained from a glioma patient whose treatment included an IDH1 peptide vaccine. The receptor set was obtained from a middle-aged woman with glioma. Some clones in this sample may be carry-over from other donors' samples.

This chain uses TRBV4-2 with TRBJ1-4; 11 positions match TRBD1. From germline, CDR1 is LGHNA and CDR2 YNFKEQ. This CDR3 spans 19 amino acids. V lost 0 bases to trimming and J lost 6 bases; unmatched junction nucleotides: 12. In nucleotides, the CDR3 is TGTGCCAGCAGCCAAGACAGATGGACAGGGGGCGAGTTGGATGAAAAACTGTTTTTT. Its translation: CASSQDRWTGGELDEKLFF.

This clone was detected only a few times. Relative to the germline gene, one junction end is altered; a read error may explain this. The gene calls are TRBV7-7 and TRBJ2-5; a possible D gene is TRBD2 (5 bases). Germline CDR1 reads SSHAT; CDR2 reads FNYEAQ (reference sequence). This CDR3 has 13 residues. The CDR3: CASSPTLGKTQYF. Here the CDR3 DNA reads TGTGCTAGCAGCCCGACCCTCGGGAAGACCCAGTACTTC.

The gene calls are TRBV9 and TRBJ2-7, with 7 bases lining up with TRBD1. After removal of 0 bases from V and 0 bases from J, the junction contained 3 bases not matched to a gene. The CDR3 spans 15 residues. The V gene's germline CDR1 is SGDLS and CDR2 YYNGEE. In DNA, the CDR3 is TGTGCCAGCAGCGTAGCAGGGACAGCCTCCTACGAGCAGTACTTC. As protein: CASSVAGTASYEQYF. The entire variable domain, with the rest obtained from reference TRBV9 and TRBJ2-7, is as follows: DSGVTQTPKHLITATGQRVTLRCSPRSGDLSVYWYQQSLDQGLQFLIQYYNGEERAKGNILERFSAQQFPDLHSELNLSSLELGDSALYFCASSVAGTASYEQYFGPGTRLTVT.

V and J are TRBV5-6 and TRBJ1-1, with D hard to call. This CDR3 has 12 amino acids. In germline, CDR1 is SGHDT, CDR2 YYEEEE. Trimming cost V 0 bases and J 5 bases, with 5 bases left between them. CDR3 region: CASSLGATEAFF. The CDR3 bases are TGTGCCAGCAGCTTGGGGGCGACTGAAGCTTTCTTT.

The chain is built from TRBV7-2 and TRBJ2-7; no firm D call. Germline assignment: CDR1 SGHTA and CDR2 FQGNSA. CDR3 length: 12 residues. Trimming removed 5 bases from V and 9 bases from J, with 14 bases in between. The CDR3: CASSPGGSWQYF. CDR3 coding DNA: TGTGCCAGCAGCCCAGGTGGTTCGTGGCAGTACTTC.

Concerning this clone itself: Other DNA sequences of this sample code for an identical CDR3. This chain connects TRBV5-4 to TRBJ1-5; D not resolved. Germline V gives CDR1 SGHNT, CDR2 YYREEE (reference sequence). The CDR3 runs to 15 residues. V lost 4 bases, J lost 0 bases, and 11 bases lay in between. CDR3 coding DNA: TGTGCCAGCAGCCCTGAAGGAAATAGCAATCAGCCCCAGCATTTT. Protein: CASSPEGNSNQPQHF.

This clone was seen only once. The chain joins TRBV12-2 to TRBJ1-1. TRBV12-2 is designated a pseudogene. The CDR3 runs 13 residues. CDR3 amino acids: CASRLNERRRAFF. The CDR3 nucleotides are TGTGCAAGTCGCTTAAATGAGCGCCGGAGAGCTTTCTTT.

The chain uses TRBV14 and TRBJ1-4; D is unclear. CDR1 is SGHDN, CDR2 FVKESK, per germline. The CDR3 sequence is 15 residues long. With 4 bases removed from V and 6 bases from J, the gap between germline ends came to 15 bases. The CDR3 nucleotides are TGTGCCAGCAGCCCCCCCGGACTTGCGGATGAAAAACTGTTTTTT. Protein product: CASSPPGLADEKLFF.

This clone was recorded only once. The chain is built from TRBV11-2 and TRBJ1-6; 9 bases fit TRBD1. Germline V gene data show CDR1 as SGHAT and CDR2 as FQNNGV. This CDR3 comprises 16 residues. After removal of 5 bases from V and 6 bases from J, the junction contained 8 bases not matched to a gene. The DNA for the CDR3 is TGTGCCAGCAGCCCAACAGGGGGCCTCGGTAATTCACCCCTCCACTTT. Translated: CASSPTGGLGNSPLHF.

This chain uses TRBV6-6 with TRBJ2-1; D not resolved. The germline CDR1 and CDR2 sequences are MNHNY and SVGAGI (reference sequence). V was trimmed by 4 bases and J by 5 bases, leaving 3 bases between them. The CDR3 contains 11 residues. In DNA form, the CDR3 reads TGTGCCAGCAGTTCTAACAATGAGCAGTTCTTC. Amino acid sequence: CASSSNNEQFF.

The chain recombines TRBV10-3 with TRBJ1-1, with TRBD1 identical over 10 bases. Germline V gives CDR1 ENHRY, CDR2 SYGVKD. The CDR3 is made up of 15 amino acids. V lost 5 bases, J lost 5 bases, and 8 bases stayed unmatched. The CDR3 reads CAISIGTGVGTEAFF. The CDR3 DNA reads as TGTGCCATCAGTATAGGGACAGGGGTGGGGACTGAAGCTTTCTTT.

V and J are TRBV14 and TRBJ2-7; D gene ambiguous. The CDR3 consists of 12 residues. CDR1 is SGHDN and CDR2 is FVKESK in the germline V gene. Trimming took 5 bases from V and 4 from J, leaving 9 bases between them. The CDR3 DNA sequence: TGTGCCAGCAGCAGGGAAAGGTACGAGCAGTACTTC. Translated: CASSRERYEQYF.

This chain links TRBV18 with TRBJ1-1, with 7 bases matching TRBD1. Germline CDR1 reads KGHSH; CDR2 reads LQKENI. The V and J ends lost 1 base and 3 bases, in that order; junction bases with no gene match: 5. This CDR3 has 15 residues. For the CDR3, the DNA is TGTGCCAGCTCACCACTTTTGCAGGGGGACACTGAAGCTTTCTTT. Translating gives CASSPLLQGDTEAFF.

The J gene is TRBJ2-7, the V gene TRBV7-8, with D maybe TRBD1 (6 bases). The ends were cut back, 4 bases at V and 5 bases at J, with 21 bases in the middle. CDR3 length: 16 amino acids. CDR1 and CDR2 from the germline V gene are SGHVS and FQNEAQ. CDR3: CASSSSRGGPHDEQYF. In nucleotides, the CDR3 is TGTGCCAGCAGCTCCTCGCGAGGGGGACCACACGACGAGCAGTACTTC.

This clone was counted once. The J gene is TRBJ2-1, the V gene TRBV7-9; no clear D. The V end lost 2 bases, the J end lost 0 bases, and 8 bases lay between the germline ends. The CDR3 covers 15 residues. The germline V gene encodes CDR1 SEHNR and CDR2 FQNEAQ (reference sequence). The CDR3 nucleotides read TGTGCCAGCAGCTTACTACCTAGCTCCTACAATGAGCAGTTCTTC. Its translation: CASSLLPSSYNEQFF.

CDR3 residues: CASSFGTGGVGELFF. CDR3 coding DNA: TGTGCCAGCAGCTTTGGGACAGGGGGCGTCGGGGAGCTGTTTTTT. V gene TRBV7-9 combines with J gene TRBJ2-2; TRBD1 agrees at 12 bases. With V trimmed by 3 bases and J by 7 bases, 3 bases remained unmatched. The germline CDR1 and CDR2 sequences are SEHNR and FQNEAQ (reference sequence). The CDR3 has 15 residues.

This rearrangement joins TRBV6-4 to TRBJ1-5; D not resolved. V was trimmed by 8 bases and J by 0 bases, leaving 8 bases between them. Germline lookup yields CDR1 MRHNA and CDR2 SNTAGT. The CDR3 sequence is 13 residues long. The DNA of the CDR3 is TGTGCCAGCTCCCCAGATAGCAATCAGCCCCAGCATTTT. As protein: CASSPDSNQPQHF.

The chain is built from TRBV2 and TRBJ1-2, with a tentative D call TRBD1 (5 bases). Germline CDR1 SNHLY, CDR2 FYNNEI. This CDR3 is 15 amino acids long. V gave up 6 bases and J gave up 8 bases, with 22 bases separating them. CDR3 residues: CASRAIRDPRKGYTF. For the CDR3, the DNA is TGTGCCAGCAGAGCCATCCGGGACCCAAGGAAGGGCTACACCTTC.

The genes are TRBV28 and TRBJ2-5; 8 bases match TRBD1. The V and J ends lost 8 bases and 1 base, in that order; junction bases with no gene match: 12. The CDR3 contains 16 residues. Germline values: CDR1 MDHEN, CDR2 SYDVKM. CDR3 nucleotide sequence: TGTGCCAGCTCCAGGAGGGGTGACAGGGGCCAAGAGACCCAGTACTTC. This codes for CASSRRGDRGQETQYF. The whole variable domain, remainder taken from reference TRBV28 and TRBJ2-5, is DVKVTQSSRYLVKRTGEKVFLECVQDMDHENMFWYRQDPGLGLRLIYFSYDVKMKEKGDIPEGYSVSREKKERFSLILESASTNQTSMYLCASSRRGDRGQETQYFGPGTRLLVL.

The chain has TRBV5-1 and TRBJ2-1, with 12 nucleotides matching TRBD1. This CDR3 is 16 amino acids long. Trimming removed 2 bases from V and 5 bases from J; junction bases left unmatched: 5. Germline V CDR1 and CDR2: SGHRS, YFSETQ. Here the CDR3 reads CASSLRGQGANNEQFF. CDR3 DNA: TGCGCCAGCAGCTTAAGGGGACAGGGGGCTAACAATGAGCAGTTCTTC.

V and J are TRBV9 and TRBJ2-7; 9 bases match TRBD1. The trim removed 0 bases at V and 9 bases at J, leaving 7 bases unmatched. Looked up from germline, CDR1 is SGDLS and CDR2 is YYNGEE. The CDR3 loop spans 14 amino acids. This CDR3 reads CASSVGDREGGQYF. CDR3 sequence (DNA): TGTGCCAGCAGCGTAGGGGACAGGGAAGGAGGGCAGTACTTC.

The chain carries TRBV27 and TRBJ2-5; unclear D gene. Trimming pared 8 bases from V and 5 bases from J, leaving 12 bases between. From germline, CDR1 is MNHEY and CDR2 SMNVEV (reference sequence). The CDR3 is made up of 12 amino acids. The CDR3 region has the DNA TGTGCCAGCGCCGGAGTAGGGGAGACCCAGTACTTC. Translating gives CASAGVGETQYF.

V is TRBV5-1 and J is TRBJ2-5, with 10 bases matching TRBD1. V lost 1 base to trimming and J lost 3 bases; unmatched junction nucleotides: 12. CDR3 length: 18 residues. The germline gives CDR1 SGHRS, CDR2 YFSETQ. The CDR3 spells CASSLRPGQGRGEETQYF. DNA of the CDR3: TGCGCCAGCAGCTTGCGCCCGGGACAGGGGAGAGGGGAAGAGACCCAGTACTTC. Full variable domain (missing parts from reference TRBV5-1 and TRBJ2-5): KAGVTQTPRYLIKTRGQQVTLSCSPISGHRSVSWYQQTPGQGLQFLFEYFSETQRNKGNFPGRFSGRQFSNSRSEMNVSTLELGDSALYLCASSLRPGQGRGEETQYFGPGTRLLVL.

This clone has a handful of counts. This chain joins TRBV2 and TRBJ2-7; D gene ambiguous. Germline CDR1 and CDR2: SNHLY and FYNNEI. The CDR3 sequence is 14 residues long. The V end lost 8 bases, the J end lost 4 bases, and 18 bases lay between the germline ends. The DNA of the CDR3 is TGTGCCAGCGCAGCCGGGCCGACCTTTTACGAGCAGTACTTC. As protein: CASAAGPTFYEQYF. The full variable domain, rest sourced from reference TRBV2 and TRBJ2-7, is EPEVTQTPSHQVTQMGQEVILRCVPISNHLYFYWYRQILGQKVEFLVSFYNNEISEKSEIFDDQFSVERPDGSNFTLKIRSTKLEDSAMYFCASAAGPTFYEQYFGPGTRLTVT.

The CDR3: CSAEQGYGYTF. The CDR3, as DNA: TGCAGTGCTGAACAGGGTTATGGCTACACCTTC. This chain connects TRBV20-1 to TRBJ1-2; D is possibly TRBD1 (6 bases). From germline, CDR1 is DFQATT and CDR2 SNEGSKA (reference sequence). The CDR3 has 11 residues. V was pared by 5 bases and J by 5 bases, with 9 bases between.

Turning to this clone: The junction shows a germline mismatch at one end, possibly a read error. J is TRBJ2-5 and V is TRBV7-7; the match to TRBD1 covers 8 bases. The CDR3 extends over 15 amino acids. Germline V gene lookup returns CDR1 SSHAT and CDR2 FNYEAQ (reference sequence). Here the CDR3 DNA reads TGTGCTAGCAGCTTAAGTTGGGACAGGCAAGAGACCCAGTACTTC. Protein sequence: CASSLSWDRQETQYF.